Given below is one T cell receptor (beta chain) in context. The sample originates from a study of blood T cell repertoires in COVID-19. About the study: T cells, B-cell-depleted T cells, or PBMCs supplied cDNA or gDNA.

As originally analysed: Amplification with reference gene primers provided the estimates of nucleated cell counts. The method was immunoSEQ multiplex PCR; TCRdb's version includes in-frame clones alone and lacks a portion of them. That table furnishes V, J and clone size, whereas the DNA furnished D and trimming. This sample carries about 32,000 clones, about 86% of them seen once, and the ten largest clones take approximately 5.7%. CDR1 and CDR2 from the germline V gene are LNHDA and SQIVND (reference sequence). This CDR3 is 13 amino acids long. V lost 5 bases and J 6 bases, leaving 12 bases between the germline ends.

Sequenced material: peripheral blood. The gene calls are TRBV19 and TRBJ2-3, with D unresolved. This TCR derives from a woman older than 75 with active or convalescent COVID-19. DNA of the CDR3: TGTGCCAGTAGTTCCCTACTCGCGGATACGCAGTATTTT. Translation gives CASSSLLADTQYF.